This entry lists 28 T cell receptor beta chains sequenced from one sample in a study of T cell responses to AZD1222 COVID-19 vaccine. Sequencing used immunoSEQ multiplex PCR; TCRdb keeps in-frame clones, though not all of them. The data show around 130,000 clones, 75% to 90% seen once. The sample in question was peripheral blood, obtained on day 0 of AZD1222 vaccination. The receptors here all came from an adult in good health.

The V call is TRBV2, the J call TRBJ2-1; D possibly corresponds to TRBD2 (5 bases). Trimming pared 11 bases from V and 7 bases from J, leaving 9 bases between. Germline V gene lookup returns CDR1 SNHLY and CDR2 FYNNEI. This CDR3 comprises 10 residues. The CDR3: CAGRGNEQFF. The CDR3 DNA sequence: TGTGCCGGTCGAGGGAATGAGCAGTTCTTC.

This clone was detected a few times. The chain is built from TRBV2 and TRBJ1-1; D is uncertain. CDR1 is SNHLY, CDR2 FYNNEI, per germline. Trimming left V 1 base short and J 6 bases short, with 9 bases between. The CDR3 has 13 amino acids. CDR3 DNA sequence: TGTGCCAGCAGTGAAGGGTTTGAATCTGAAGCTTTCTTT. Translated, it gives CASSEGFESEAFF.

This CDR3 is CASRDSLNQPQHF. The CDR3 coding sequence is TGTGCCAGCAGAGACAGCCTAAATCAGCCCCAGCATTTT. This sequence joins TRBV6-5 and TRBJ1-5; TRBD1 is a possible D gene (5 bases). CDR3 length: 13 amino acids. V was cut by 6 bases and J by 4 bases, with 10 bases left in between. Germline values: CDR1 MNHEY, CDR2 SVGAGI.

The CDR3 region is CASSLRGDEQYF. The CDR3 DNA follows: TGTGCCAGCAGCCTCAGGGGCGACGAGCAGTACTTC. The chain combines TRBV11-3 with TRBJ2-7, with D possibly TRBD1 on 6 matching bases. V lost 5 bases, J lost 5 bases, and 10 bases lay in between. Germline values: CDR1 SGHNT, CDR2 YENEEA. The CDR3 contains 12 residues.

The gene calls are TRBV28 and TRBJ1-2; tentative D call: TRBD1 (5 bases). The CDR3 is 11 amino acids. V lost 6 bases, J lost 8 bases, and 10 bases lay in between. CDR1 is MDHEN, CDR2 SYDVKM, per germline. The CDR3 loop reads CASRTRGGYTF. The CDR3, as DNA: TGTGCCAGCAGGACAAGGGGCGGCTACACCTTC.

This clone was seen once. V gene TRBV12-2 combines with J gene TRBJ2-7; TRBD2 was called by the table and not checked on the DNA. TRBV12-2 is a recognized pseudogene. This CDR3 spans 13 amino acids. CDR3: CASRGEAGYEQYF. As DNA, the CDR3 is TGTGCAAGTCGCGGGGAGGCGGGCTACGAGCAGTACTTC.

The chain joins TRBV28 to TRBJ2-2; possibly TRBD1 or TRBD2 for D (6 bases each). Trimming shortened V by 6 bases and J by 10 bases, and 18 bases separated the two germline ends. Germline V gene lookup returns CDR1 MDHEN and CDR2 SYDVKM. CDR3 length: 14 amino acids. The CDR3 nucleotides read TGTGCCAGCAGCCTTAATGGGGGCGGGGTGGAGCTGTTTTTT. Amino acid sequence: CASSLNGGGVELFF.

The V gene is TRBV4-1, the J gene TRBJ1-1, with a weak D call TRBD1 (5 bases). Trimming removed 4 bases from V and 10 bases from J, with 13 bases in between. Germline CDR1 and CDR2: MGHRA and YSYEKL. This CDR3 spans 12 amino acids. Written as DNA, the CDR3 is TGCGCCAGCAGCCCTGAGATGGGGGGAGCTTTCTTT. Translated, it gives CASSPEMGGAFF.

The chain has TRBV18 and TRBJ1-5; D call uncertain. The germline V gene has CDR1 KGHSH and CDR2 LQKENI. The germline V and J ends were trimmed by 6 bases and 1 base, with 10 bases remaining between them. The CDR3 contains 14 residues. The CDR3 nucleotides are TGTGCCAGCTCCATTGCAGTGAGCAATCAGCCCCAGCATTTT. Translation gives CASSIAVSNQPQHF.

The V and J genes are TRBV2 and TRBJ1-3, with 8 bases lining up with TRBD1. V shed 2 bases and J 0 bases; nucleotides not matched to a gene: 6. This CDR3 comprises 17 residues. Germline CDR1 and CDR2: SNHLY and FYNNEI. CDR3 nucleotide sequence: TGTGCCAGCAGTGAATCTCGGGACAGGCTCTCTGGAAACACCATATATTTT. Translation gives CASSESRDRLSGNTIYF.

The chain recombines TRBV7-2 with TRBJ1-1; 7 bases match TRBD1. CDR1 and CDR2 from the germline V gene are SGHTA and FQGNSA. The ends lost 5 bases at V and 0 bases at J; junction bases unmatched: 6. CDR3 size: 15 residues. CDR3 nucleotide sequence: TGTGCCAGCAGCCCCCTGGGACAGATGAACACTGAAGCTTTCTTT. This gives the protein CASSPLGQMNTEAFF.

The rearrangement joins TRBV28 to TRBJ2-2; 10 nucleotides agree with TRBD2. This CDR3 is 16 amino acids long. V lost 5 bases and J lost 4; bases outside the gene matches: 7. Per the germline V gene, CDR1 is MDHEN and CDR2 is SYDVKM. In DNA, the CDR3 is TGTGCCAGCAGTGTAAGCGGGGGGGCCGGCACCGGGGAGCTGTTTTTT. This translates into CASSVSGGAGTGELFF.

This clone is classed as medium-sized. The chain has TRBV11-2 and TRBJ2-7; D ambiguous. The germline CDR1 and CDR2 sequences are SGHAT and FQNNGV. The CDR3 spans 13 residues. V lost 5 bases, J lost 3 bases, and 11 bases lay in between. CDR3 in DNA: TGTGCCAGCAGCCCTTCGGACGGCTACGAGCAGTACTTC. It specifies CASSPSDGYEQYF.

This rearrangement joins TRBV24-1 to TRBJ1-1; D unclear. This CDR3 has 11 amino acids. Germline V gene sequence: CDR1 KGHDR, CDR2 SFDVKD. With 7 bases removed from V and 6 bases from J, the gap between germline ends came to 8 bases. CDR3 residues: CATRLGSEAFF. The DNA of the CDR3 is TGTGCCACCAGATTAGGTTCTGAAGCTTTCTTT.

The rearrangement links TRBV11-3 to TRBJ2-3, with D hard to call. Deletions cut 2 bases from V and 0 bases from J, with 12 bases between. Germline V gives CDR1 SGHNT, CDR2 YENEEA. This CDR3 comprises 16 residues. The CDR3 sequence: CASSLQAASSTDTQYF. The CDR3 DNA is TGTGCCAGCAGCTTACAGGCTGCCTCTAGCACAGATACGCAGTATTTT.

The CDR3 reads CASTSGGGFSNQPQHF. The DNA of the CDR3 is TGTGCCAGCACCTCCGGGGGGGGTTTTAGCAATCAGCCCCAGCATTTT. The chain joins TRBV28 to TRBJ1-5; tentatively, D is TRBD1 (5 bases). The CDR3 covers 16 residues. From germline, CDR1 is MDHEN and CDR2 SYDVKM. V shed 7 bases and J shed 0 bases, with 16 bases lying between them.

The chain carries TRBV7-3 and TRBJ2-1; 9 bases fit TRBD2. Trimming cost V 5 bases and J 6 bases; bases outside gene matches: 8. CDR1 and CDR2 (germline): SGHTA, FQGTGA. The CDR3 length is 15 residues. CDR3 DNA sequence: TGTGCCAGCAGCCTGGGACTAGCCTCGGGCAATGAGCAGTTCTTC. Translating gives CASSLGLASGNEQFF.

V usage is TRBV18 and J usage is TRBJ2-2; D is possibly TRBD1 or TRBD2 (5 bases each). CDR3 length: 15 amino acids. The V gene lost 4 bases and the J gene lost 4 bases, with 13 bases spanning the gap. CDR1 is KGHSH and CDR2 is LQKENI in the germline V gene. As DNA, the CDR3 is TGTGCCAGCTCACTCGGCAGGGAGTTCACCGGGGAGCTGTTTTTT. This gives the protein CASSLGREFTGELFF.

This clone has more than one count but fewer than ten. The CDR3 sequence: CASSFRTDRPYEQYF. CDR3 DNA: TGTGCCAGCAGCTTTAGAACGGACCGCCCCTACGAGCAGTACTTC. The V call is TRBV7-2, the J call TRBJ2-7; no reliable D call. Deletions cut 3 bases from V and 2 bases from J, with 14 bases between. Germline CDR1 and CDR2: SGHTA and FQGNSA. CDR3 length: 15 amino acids.

The V and J genes are TRBV2 and TRBJ2-2; D remains ambiguous. Trimming shortened V by 5 bases and J by 0 bases, and 7 bases separated the two germline ends. Per the germline V gene, CDR1 is SNHLY and CDR2 is FYNNEI. This CDR3 has 14 residues. DNA for the CDR3: TGTGCCAGCAGTTTGACATCGAACACCGGGGAGCTGTTTTTT. Encoded protein: CASSLTSNTGELFF.

The J gene is TRBJ2-1, the V gene TRBV10-3; D gene unclear. The CDR3 consists of 16 residues. Germline V gene sequence: CDR1 ENHRY, CDR2 SYGVKD. V was clipped by 3 bases and J by 4 bases, with 16 bases between them. The CDR3 coding sequence is TGTGCCATCAGTGATATCGGCGGCTTCCCTTACAATGAGCAGTTCTTC. This gives the protein CAISDIGGFPYNEQFF.

The V call is TRBV9, the J call TRBJ2-7; TRBD1 matches at 7 bases. The CDR3 has 14 amino acids. Germline CDR1 is SGDLS and CDR2 is YYNGEE. J was trimmed by 0 bases and V by 2 bases; bases with no gene match: 2. The CDR3 here is CASSVTGSSYEQYF. The CDR3, as DNA: TGTGCCAGCAGCGTGACAGGGAGCTCCTACGAGCAGTACTTC. The full variable domain, completed using reference TRBV9 and TRBJ2-7, is DSGVTQTPKHLITATGQRVTLRCSPRSGDLSVYWYQQSLDQGLQFLIQYYNGEERAKGNILERFSAQQFPDLHSELNLSSLELGDSALYFCASSVTGSSYEQYFGPGTRLTVT.

The V gene is TRBV7-2, the J gene TRBJ1-2, with D perhaps matching TRBD1 (5 bases). The CDR3 spans 16 residues. CDR1 and CDR2 (germline): SGHTA, FQGNSA. Deletions cut 5 bases from V and 0 bases from J, with 16 bases between. CDR3 sequence reads: CASSPWARVTNYGYTF. The CDR3 DNA sequence: TGTGCCAGCAGCCCCTGGGCCAGGGTAACTAACTATGGCTACACCTTC.

V is TRBV6-5 and J is TRBJ1-2; D uncertain. There are 12 residues in the CDR3. Germline V gene sequence: CDR1 MNHEY, CDR2 SVGAGI. Trimming shortened V by 6 bases and J by 4 bases, and 9 bases separated the two germline ends. CDR3 in DNA: TGTGCCAGCAGCCTCCTCATCTATGGCTACACCTTC. It encodes CASSLLIYGYTF.

V gene TRBV7-2 combines with J gene TRBJ2-5, with D unclear. Germline values: CDR1 SGHTA, CDR2 FQGNSA. With 5 bases removed from V and 0 bases from J, the gap between germline ends came to 4 bases. This CDR3 has 12 residues. CDR3 bases: TGTGCCAGCAGCACCAACCAAGAGACCCAGTACTTC. Protein: CASSTNQETQYF. Full variable domain (rest looked up from reference TRBV7-2 and TRBJ2-5): GAGVSQSPSNKVTEKGKDVELRCDPISGHTALYWYRQSLGQGLEFLIYFQGNSAPDKSGLPSDRFSAERTGGSVSTLTIQRTQQEDSAVYLCASSTNQETQYFGPGTRLLVL.

This chain joins TRBV5-4 and TRBJ1-2; perhaps TRBD1 as D (5 bases). The CDR3 is made up of 14 amino acids. Per germline, CDR1 SGHNT and CDR2 YYREEE (reference sequence). The V and J ends lost 4 bases and 3 bases respectively, with 13 bases between them. DNA of the CDR3: TGTGCCAGCAGCCCGGGGGTCGCAGACTATGGCTACACCTTC. Protein sequence: CASSPGVADYGYTF.

This chain joins TRBV19 and TRBJ1-2; D not resolved. This CDR3 region has 13 residues. CDR1 is LNHDA, CDR2 SQIVND, per germline (reference sequence). Between the trimmed V and J ends, which lost 0 bases and 4 bases, there was a span of 6 bases. In nucleotides, the CDR3 is TGTGCCAGTAGTATAGATGCAGGCTATGGCTACACCTTC. Its protein is CASSIDAGYGYTF.

The chain uses TRBV6-1 and TRBJ1-1; TRBD1 might be the D (5 bases). Trimming removed 0 bases from V and 4 bases from J, with 18 bases in between. The CDR3 runs 17 residues. Germline values: CDR1 MNHNS, CDR2 SASEGT. The CDR3 is CASSEARVVRDGTEAFF. CDR3 DNA: TGTGCCAGCAGTGAAGCTAGGGTAGTGAGGGACGGCACTGAAGCTTTCTTT.